These T cell receptor beta chains were read from a single sample in a study of blood T cell repertoires in COVID-19. Only in-frame clones appear in the TCRdb table, and some are missing; sequencing was by immunoSEQ multiplex PCR. Here the sample spans about 83,000 clones, around three quarters being singletons. Material for sequencing was peripheral blood. The receptors come from a woman of 80 years or more with active or convalescent COVID-19. CDR3s include the opening cysteine and the closing phenylalanine or tryptophan. D genes are given only for firm matches. The size entry is marked missing in some rows and otherwise reads once, few, many or a size class.

cdr3_aa: CASRAGDYGYTF; cdr3_nt: TGTGCCAGCAGGGCCGGAGACTATGGCTACACCTTC; clone_size: few; v_call: TRBV6-6; j_call: TRBJ1-2; d_call: NA
cdr3_aa: CASSPNYKLNTEAFF; cdr3_nt: TGTGCCAGCAGTCCGAATTACAAGTTGAACACTGAAGCTTTCTTT; clone_size: NA; v_call: TRBV28; j_call: TRBJ1-1; d_call: NA
cdr3_aa: CAISEPTGSHEQYF; cdr3_nt: TGTGCCATCAGTGAACCGACAGGGTCCCACGAGCAGTACTTC; clone_size: NA; v_call: TRBV10-3; j_call: TRBJ2-7; d_call: TRBD1
cdr3_aa: CASSLAGGGFSTDTQYF; cdr3_nt: TGCGCCAGCAGCTTGGCCGGAGGCGGGTTTAGCACAGATACGCAGTATTTT; clone_size: few; v_call: TRBV5-1; j_call: TRBJ2-3; d_call: NA
cdr3_aa: CASSSLWDTGLAYTF; cdr3_nt: TGTGCCAGCAGTTCTCTATGGGACACTGGCTTGGCCTACACCTTC; clone_size: NA; v_call: TRBV6-2/TRBV6-3; j_call: TRBJ1-2; d_call: NA
cdr3_aa: CASSPSLAVNEQFF; cdr3_nt: TGTGCCAGCAGTCCCTCCCTAGCGGTAAATGAGCAGTTCTTC; clone_size: NA; v_call: TRBV6-5; j_call: TRBJ2-1; d_call: TRBD2
cdr3_aa: CASSLAGRVGETQYF; cdr3_nt: TGTGCCAGCAGCCTCGCGGGTAGGGTTGGTGAGACCCAGTACTTC; clone_size: NA; v_call: TRBV13; j_call: TRBJ2-5; d_call: NA
cdr3_aa: CAWSTRSGTGGNIQYF; cdr3_nt: TGTGCCTGGAGTACCCGTTCCGGGACAGGGGGGAACATTCAGTACTTC; clone_size: NA; v_call: TRBV30; j_call: TRBJ2-4; d_call: TRBD1
cdr3_aa: CAWTPFGTTSAKNIQYF; cdr3_nt: TGTGCCTGGACCCCGTTTGGGACAACATCGGCCAAAAACATTCAGTACTTC; clone_size: NA; v_call: TRBV30; j_call: TRBJ2-4; d_call: NA
cdr3_aa: CASRSGTPNTEAFF; cdr3_nt: TGTGCCAGTAGATCCGGGACACCGAACACTGAAGCTTTCTTT; clone_size: NA; v_call: TRBV19; j_call: TRBJ1-1; d_call: NA
cdr3_aa: CASSLILNTDTQYF; cdr3_nt: TGTGCCAGCAGCTTGATACTAAACACAGATACGCAGTATTTT; clone_size: NA; v_call: TRBV7-8; j_call: TRBJ2-3; d_call: NA
cdr3_aa: CASSPDNNNEQYF; cdr3_nt: TGTGCCAGCAGTCCTGACAACAATAACGAGCAGTACTTC; clone_size: NA; v_call: TRBV6-5; j_call: TRBJ2-7; d_call: NA
cdr3_aa: CSVDPGTGEEQYF; cdr3_nt: TGCAGCGTAGACCCCGGGACAGGGGAAGAGCAGTACTTC; clone_size: NA; v_call: TRBV29-1; j_call: TRBJ2-7; d_call: TRBD1
cdr3_aa: CASSLDSTNEKLFF; cdr3_nt: TGTGCCAGCAGCTTAGACAGCACTAATGAAAAACTGTTTTTT; clone_size: NA; v_call: TRBV5-6; j_call: TRBJ1-4; d_call: NA
cdr3_aa: CASSDGQTLGNTIYF; cdr3_nt: TGTGCCAGCAGTGACGGACAGACCCTCGGAAACACCATATATTTT; clone_size: few; v_call: TRBV2; j_call: TRBJ1-3; d_call: NA
cdr3_aa: CASSPQDRNHYGYTF; cdr3_nt: TGTGCCAGTAGTCCTCAGGACAGAAATCACTATGGCTACACCTTC; clone_size: NA; v_call: TRBV19; j_call: TRBJ1-2; d_call: NA
cdr3_aa: CASSHRGPGNTIYF; cdr3_nt: TGTGCCAGTAGTCACAGGGGGCCCGGAAACACCATATATTTT; clone_size: NA; v_call: TRBV19; j_call: TRBJ1-3; d_call: TRBD1